These T cell receptor beta chains were read from a single sample in a study of glioma-infiltrating T cells. MiXCR was run by TCRdb on the multiplex PCR reads, yielding one entry per CDR3 protein. The data hold under 130,000 distinct CDR3 sequences, with 25% to 35% observed a single time. Material: glioma tissue, nonneoplastic brain tissue, or PBMCs (not recorded which). These receptors came from a human donor with low-grade glioma or glioblastoma, undergoing nonglioma brain surgery, or in good health (not recorded which). The CDR3 runs from the conserved cysteine through the conserved F or W. The D gene is left open where the match is weak. The size entry is marked missing in some rows and otherwise reads once, few, many or a size class.

DNA	CDR3	V	size	J	length	D
TGTGCCAGCAGCCCCGGGACAGGGGACGCTGAAGCTTTCTTT	CASSPGTGDAEAFF	TRBV7-9	once	TRBJ1-1	14	TRBD1
TGTGCCAGCACCATCAGGAACACCGGGGAGCTGTTTTTT	CASTIRNTGELFF	TRBV12-3/TRBV12-4	NA	TRBJ2-2	13	NA
TGTGCTAGCAGCCCCGGAGGGACTAGCCATTCCCAAGAGACCAAGTACTTC	CASSPGGTSHSQETKYF	TRBV7-6	NA	TRBJ2-5	17	TRBD2
TGTGCCAGCAGCTCCACTAGCGGGGGGGCTCCGGGGATTCAGTACTTC	CASSSTSGGAPGIQYF	TRBV11-2	many	TRBJ2-4	16	TRBD2
TGCGCCAGCAGGTGGAGGACCGAGGGTTACGAGCAGTACTTC	CASRWRTEGYEQYF	TRBV5-1	NA	TRBJ2-7	14	NA
TGTGCCAGCAGTCCCGGACAGGGGGCGCAGAAAGAGCAGTACTTC	CASSPGQGAQKEQYF	TRBV6-1	many	TRBJ2-7	15	TRBD1
TGTGCCAGCAGCTTAATCCAGCGGGGTACGGGAAATGAGCAGTTCTTC	CASSLIQRGTGNEQFF	TRBV7-6	few	TRBJ2-1	16	TRBD2
TGTGCCAGCAGCGGTGCCTACGAGCAGTACTTC	CASSGAYEQYF	TRBV11-2	many	TRBJ2-7	11	NA
TGCGCCAGCAGCTGGACAGGGCAGGGATCGGGAACTGAAGCTTTCTTT	CASSWTGQGSGTEAFF	TRBV5-1	NA	TRBJ1-1	16	TRBD1
TGCGCCAGCAGCCACAGGGGCCGACTAAACACCATATATTTT	CASSHRGRLNTIYF	TRBV4-1	few	TRBJ1-3	14	NA
TGTGCCAGCACCACAATCACAGATACGCAGTATTTT	CASTTITDTQYF	TRBV2	NA	TRBJ2-3	12	NA
TGTGCCAGCAGCTACGGGACAGTAGAGCAGTACTTC	CASSYGTVEQYF	TRBV5-4	many	TRBJ2-7	12	TRBD1
TGTGCCAGCAGCAGACAGGGGGCTGGGGATAGCAATCAGCCCCAGCATTTT	CASSRQGAGDSNQPQHF	TRBV7-2	NA	TRBJ1-5	17	TRBD1
TGTGCCAGCAGCCATTTGGGGAGCACAGATACGCAGTATTTT	CASSHLGSTDTQYF	TRBV3-1	NA	TRBJ2-3	14	NA
TGCGGTGCTAGAGAAACAGGGGATCAGCCGCAGCATTTT	CGARETGDQPQHF	TRBV20-1	NA	TRBJ1-5	13	TRBD1
TGTGCCAGCTCACCGGACGAGAGGGTGGCAGATACGCAGTATTTT	CASSPDERVADTQYF	TRBV18	NA	TRBJ2-3	15	NA
TGCAGTGCTAGGGGGGGGGAAGAGACCCAGTACTTC	CSARGGEETQYF	TRBV20-1	many	TRBJ2-5	12	TRBD2
TGTGCCAGCAGTTTTCACAGGGACGGGGGGGCCCAGAATTTT	CASSFHRDGGAQNF	TRBV6-6	NA	TRBJ1-5	14	NA
TGTGCCAGCAGCTCCCACTTGGACAGGGAGCAAGAGACCCAGTACTTC	CASSSHLDREQETQYF	TRBV7-8	few	TRBJ2-5	16	TRBD1
TGTGCCAGCAGCCCCAGGGGACAGGGGACAGGAAACACCATATATTTT	CASSPRGQGTGNTIYF	TRBV7-9	few	TRBJ1-3	16	TRBD1
TGTGCCAGCAGTTATGCTGGGGCCAACGTCCTGACTTTC	CASSYAGANVLTF	TRBV6-1	few	TRBJ2-6	13	NA
TGTGCCAGCAGTGTTAGCAGAACCAATCAGCCCCAGCATTTT	CASSVSRTNQPQHF	TRBV6-1	many	TRBJ1-5	14	NA
TGTGCCAGCAGCTTAGGGCAGGGGGGGCTTAGCACAGATACGCAGTATTTT	CASSLGQGGLSTDTQYF	TRBV7-3	once	TRBJ2-3	17	NA
TGTGCCAGCAGTTTATATGGGGAAGGGCAGCCCCAGCATTTT	CASSLYGEGQPQHF	TRBV27	many	TRBJ1-5	14	NA
TGTGCCAGCAGTTACCGGGACTCTTGGAATGAAAAACTGTTTTTT	CASSYRDSWNEKLFF	TRBV6-6	NA	TRBJ1-4	15	NA
TGTGCTAGTGGTTTGGCGACAGGGGGGTCCTACGAGCAGTACTTC	CASGLATGGSYEQYF	TRBV12-5	NA	TRBJ2-7	15	TRBD1
TGTGCCAGCAGTTTCACGACAGGGATGATAAATTCACCCCTCCACTTT	CASSFTTGMINSPLHF	TRBV6-1	many	TRBJ1-6	16	TRBD1
TGTGCCAGCAGCTTAACCCCAGGGAACACTGAAGCTTTCTTT	CASSLTPGNTEAFF	TRBV7-3	many	TRBJ1-1	14	NA
TGTGCCAGCTCGCCAAGACAGTCCCTTTACCCGATGAACACTGAAGCTTTCTTT	CASSPRQSLYPMNTEAFF	TRBV18	few	TRBJ1-1	18	NA
TGTGCCAGCAGCTTAGGCATTCCGGGTTACGAGCAGTACTTC	CASSLGIPGYEQYF	TRBV7-9	NA	TRBJ2-7	14	NA
TGTGCCAGTAGTATCACCGGGACAAACTCTGGAAACACCATATATTTT	CASSITGTNSGNTIYF	TRBV19	few	TRBJ1-3	16	NA
TGTGCCAGCAGCTTCGGGACTAACTCCTACGAGCAGTACTTC	CASSFGTNSYEQYF	TRBV28	NA	TRBJ2-7	14	TRBD2
TGTGCCAGCAGTTTATCGGGGGGAACCTATGGCTACACCTTC	CASSLSGGTYGYTF	TRBV27	many	TRBJ1-2	14	NA
TGTGCCAGCAGCCAAGTGCTGGCAGATACGCAGTTCTTC	CASSQVLADTQFF	TRBV4-2	NA	TRBJ2-1	13	NA
TGTGCCAGCACGCCCAGGGAAGAGGGCAATCAGCCCCAGCATTTT	CASTPREEGNQPQHF	TRBV6-1	many	TRBJ1-5	15	NA
TGCAGTGCTAGCCAGGGTTGGGGCTACACCTTC	CSASQGWGYTF	TRBV20-1	many	TRBJ1-2	11	NA
TGTGCCAGCAGCTTAGCTCCCGGCCTCGGTCAGCCCCAGCATTTT	CASSLAPGLGQPQHF	TRBV7-2	many	TRBJ1-5	15	NA
TGTGCCAGCAGCCAACGGAGACGGACCCAAGAGACCCCGTACTTC	CASSQRRRTQETPYF	TRBV3-1	NA	TRBJ2-5	15	NA
TGCAGTGCTTCGACAGGCCGTACCAACTATGGCTACACCTTC	CSASTGRTNYGYTF	TRBV20-1	many	TRBJ1-2	14	NA
TGTGCCAGCAGTGCCCGGGACATCTCCTATAATTCACCCCTCCACTTT	CASSARDISYNSPLHF	TRBV6-1	NA	TRBJ1-6	16	NA
TGCGCCAGCAGCCAAGTTGGGTTGCCGCTGCTTGTTTCATCCCTCCACTTT	CASSQVGLPLLVSSLHF	TRBV4-1	few	TRBJ1-6	17	NA
TGCGCCAGCAGACGCCTAGATGACTCCGGAAACACCATATATTTT	CASRRLDDSGNTIYF	TRBV5-1	NA	TRBJ1-3	15	NA
TGTGCCTGGAGCCTCTTAGCGGGGGGGCTAACAGATACGCAGTATTTT	CAWSLLAGGLTDTQYF	TRBV30	NA	TRBJ2-3	16	TRBD2